The present T cell receptor beta chain was sequenced within a study of shared clonotypes between healthy human individuals. Points from the study as a whole: Generation probabilities of non-shared clonotypes were lower (relative to those shared by all four donors). Some naive CD4 clonotypes, approximately 4.5%, turned up in common across several donors.

The germline gives CDR1 SQVTM, CDR2 ANQGSEA. V was cut by 2 bases and J by 2 bases, with 22 bases left in between. This CDR3 has 18 residues. Naive CD8 cells were CD45RO-negative, positively selected for CCR7, excluding terminally differentiated effector memory CD45RA+ cells. Repertoires were generated with immunoSEQ multiplex PCR, while TCRdb's copy carries only in-frame clones and drops some. The repertoire includes roughly 590,000 clones, roughly 96% of them detected once, and 0.085% to 0.11% sits in the top ten. With regard to this clone: Antigen unknown.

The sequenced material came from naive CD8+ T cells sorted from blood. The rearrangement joins TRBV29-1 to TRBJ2-1, with a weak D call TRBD2 (5 bases). The source is a woman younger than 45 in good health. CDR3 protein: CSVEPPSVRDGTYNEQFF. The DNA of the CDR3 is TGCAGCGTTGAACCCCCATCTGTCCGGGATGGGACCTACAATGAGCAGTTCTTC.